Listed below are T cell receptor beta chains from one sample, sequenced in a study of cytomegalovirus exposure and HLA in healthy donors. Profiling relied on immunoSEQ multiplex PCR, and the TCRdb table lists in-frame clones only, not all of them. The sample holds approximately 79,000 clones. Sample: PBMCs. Receptor source: a man between 35 and 55 years old in good health and CMV-seronegative. The CDR3 runs from the conserved cysteine through the conserved F or W. The order of the fields is J gene, V gene, D gene, CDR3 protein, CDR3 DNA. D genes are given only for firm matches.

>TRBJ1-1|TRBV30|NA
CAWIPPGLVQHEAFF
TGTGCCTGGATTCCTCCTGGACTCGTACAGCATGAAGCTTTCTTT
>TRBJ1-1|TRBV16|NA
CASSPPGSMNTEAFF
TGTGCCAGCAGCCCACCAGGCAGTATGAACACTGAAGCTTTCTTT
>TRBJ2-2|TRBV5-1|NA
CASKGVFSNTGELFF
TGCGCCAGCAAGGGAGTGTTTTCGAACACCGGGGAGCTGTTTTTT
>TRBJ2-7|TRBV2|NA
CASSTEPLSYEQYF
TGTGCCAGCAGCACAGAACCTCTCTCCTACGAGCAGTACTTC
>TRBJ1-6|TRBV2|NA
CASSVEGRNSPLHF
TGTGCCAGCAGTGTCGAGGGAAGGAATTCACCCCTCCACTTT
>TRBJ2-1|TRBV4-3|TRBD2
CASSRELAGGRNEQFF
TGCGCCAGCAGCCGGGAACTAGCGGGGGGGCGAAATGAGCAGTTCTTC
>TRBJ2-7|TRBV6-6|NA
CASTDSRVSAYEQYF
TGTGCCAGCACCGACTCGAGGGTGTCCGCCTACGAGCAGTACTTC
>TRBJ1-5|TRBV7-9|TRBD1
CASSAGTGNQPQHF
TGTGCCAGCAGCGCGGGGACAGGCAATCAGCCCCAGCATTTT
>TRBJ2-3|TRBV6-1|NA
CASSEARGHSSTDTQYF
TGTGCCAGCAGTGAAGCGAGGGGACACTCTAGCACAGATACGCAGTATTTT
>TRBJ2-7|TRBV6-5|TRBD1
CASSLGQGPYEQYF
TGTGCCAGCAGCCTGGGACAGGGACCCTACGAGCAGTACTTC
>TRBJ2-5|TRBV5-1|TRBD2
CASSPGTSGSVETQYF
TGCGCCAGCAGCCCGGGGACTAGCGGGAGTGTCGAGACCCAGTACTTC
>TRBJ1-4|TRBV5-4|NA
CASSLAGGMTEKLFF
TGTGCCAGCAGCTTGGCCGGGGGGATGACTGAAAAACTGTTTTTT
>TRBJ1-1|TRBV30|NA
CAWSGSRSAFF
TGTGCCTGGAGTGGCTCCAGGTCGGCTTTCTTT
>TRBJ1-2|TRBV6-5|NA
CASSYSRSRGGYTF
TGTGCCAGCAGTTACTCCCGAAGCAGGGGTGGCTACACCTTC
>TRBJ2-1|TRBV14|NA
CASSQVRGVGEQFF
TGTGCCAGCAGCCAAGTTCGCGGGGTCGGCGAGCAGTTCTTC
>TRBJ2-3|TRBV7-9|TRBD2
CASSISGGPSTDTQYF
TGTGCCAGCAGCATTAGCGGGGGCCCTAGCACAGATACGCAGTATTTT
>TRBJ2-3|TRBV6-1|TRBD2
CASSAPAGGKGDTQYF
TGTGCCAGCAGTGCTCCAGCGGGAGGGAAAGGAGATACGCAGTATTTT
>TRBJ2-4|TRBV6-7|NA
CASSYSSGGAKNIQYF
TGTGCCAGCAGTTACTCTAGCGGAGGAGCCAAAAACATTCAGTACTTC
>TRBJ1-1|TRBV5-1|NA
CASSSLVEGTEAFF
TGCGCCAGCAGCTCCCTCGTCGAGGGCACTGAAGCTTTCTTT
>TRBJ2-1|TRBV11-2|NA
CASSPGTKTRYNEQFF
TGTGCCAGCAGCCCTGGGACAAAAACCCGATACAATGAGCAGTTCTTC
>TRBJ2-2|TRBV5-1|TRBD2
CASGVDLAGGSGELFF
TGCGCCAGCGGCGTGGATCTAGCGGGAGGTAGCGGGGAGCTGTTTTTT
>TRBJ1-2|TRBV30|NA
CAWSRDSFYGYTF
TGTGCCTGGAGTCGGGATTCTTTCTATGGCTACACCTTC
>TRBJ2-3|TRBV29-1|TRBD1
CSAWGQGGTDTQYF
TGCAGCGCTTGGGGACAGGGGGGCACAGATACGCAGTATTTT
>TRBJ2-1|TRBV5-6|TRBD2
CASRLGLAGNEQFF
TGTGCCAGCAGATTAGGACTAGCGGGAAATGAGCAGTTCTTC
>TRBJ2-5|TRBV19|NA
CASQGWGETQYF
TGTGCCAGCCAGGGGTGGGGGGAGACCCAGTACTTC
>TRBJ2-2|TRBV7-2|TRBD1
CASARGQYTGELFF
TGTGCCAGCGCCAGGGGACAGTACACCGGGGAGCTGTTTTTT
>TRBJ2-1|TRBV29-1|TRBD2
CSGNGVSGRGSDEQFF
TGCAGCGGAAACGGAGTTAGCGGGAGAGGTTCCGATGAGCAGTTCTTC
>TRBJ2-7|TRBV27|NA
CASSWGTGGVEQYF
TGTGCCAGCAGTTGGGGTACAGGCGGAGTCGAGCAGTACTTC
>TRBJ2-7|TRBV5-1|NA
CASSLQTDSYEQYF
TGCGCCAGCAGCTTGCAGACAGACTCCTACGAGCAGTACTTC
>TRBJ2-7|TRBV5-4|TRBD2
CASSPGLAGGSYEQYF
TGTGCCAGCAGCCCCGGACTAGCGGGGGGTTCCTACGAGCAGTACTTC
>TRBJ1-2|TRBV28|NA
CASSWRAYGYTF
TGTGCCAGCAGTTGGAGGGCCTATGGCTACACCTTC
>TRBJ2-3|TRBV14|TRBD2
CASSQDLLGLAGDTQYF
TGTGCCAGCAGCCAAGATCTTCTCGGGCTAGCGGGAGATACGCAGTATTTT
>TRBJ2-1|TRBV4-3|NA
CASSRGGGARYEQFF
TGCGCCAGCAGCCGCGGAGGGGGGGCTCGATATGAGCAGTTCTTC
>TRBJ2-5|TRBV11-2|NA
CASSLDRQVEETQYF
TGTGCCAGCAGCTTAGATCGGCAGGTAGAAGAGACCCAGTACTTC
>TRBJ1-2|TRBV29-1|TRBD1
CSVGTGENYGYTF
TGCAGCGTTGGGACAGGGGAAAACTATGGCTACACCTTC
>TRBJ1-1|TRBV25-1|NA
CASSERVVGGTEAFF
TGTGCCAGCAGTGAAAGAGTAGTCGGCGGTACTGAAGCTTTCTTT
>TRBJ1-4|TRBV10-3|NA
CAISESGANNEKLFF
TGTGCCATCAGTGAGTCAGGGGCGAATAATGAAAAACTGTTTTTT
>TRBJ1-1|TRBV11-2|TRBD1
CASSPPPGTGTMNTEAFF
TGTGCCAGCAGCCCCCCACCGGGGACAGGGACCATGAACACTGAAGCTTTCTTT
>TRBJ2-7|TRBV30|NA
CAWSYDWQGVIGEQYF
TGTGCCTGGAGTTATGATTGGCAGGGCGTAATTGGGGAGCAGTACTTC
>TRBJ1-2|TRBV10-3|TRBD1
CAITESLGTGESDGYTF
TGTGCCATCACTGAATCTCTAGGGACAGGCGAATCGGATGGCTACACCTTC
>TRBJ2-7|TRBV19|TRBD1
CASSMGGTGTYEQYF
TGTGCCAGTAGTATGGGTGGGACAGGGACCTACGAGCAGTACTTC
>TRBJ2-3|TRBV2|TRBD2
CASSGVAGVTDTQYF
TGTGCCAGCAGTGGGGTAGCGGGGGTGACAGATACGCAGTATTTT
>TRBJ1-2|TRBV29-1|NA
CSVDRTANSGGYTF
TGCAGCGTTGACAGGACAGCAAACTCGGGTGGCTACACCTTC
>TRBJ2-2|TRBV5-6|TRBD1
CASSPGTGKRTGELFF
TGTGCCAGCAGCCCCGGGACAGGGAAGCGCACCGGGGAGCTGTTTTTT
>TRBJ1-1|TRBV19|TRBD1
CASIRQGVGTEAFF
TGTGCCAGTATCCGACAGGGTGTAGGCACTGAAGCTTTCTTT
>TRBJ2-5|TRBV5-6|NA
CASSTGIQETQYF
TGTGCCAGCAGCACAGGGATCCAAGAGACCCAGTACTTC
>TRBJ2-7|TRBV27|NA
CASRAQALAYEQYF
TGTGCCAGCAGAGCCCAGGCATTAGCCTACGAGCAGTACTTC
>TRBJ1-1|TRBV13|TRBD1
CASSPGQGTEAFF
TGTGCCAGCAGCCCGGGACAGGGCACTGAAGCTTTCTTT
>TRBJ2-6|TRBV4-1|NA
CASSLVFSPSGANVLTF
TGCGCCAGCAGCCTCGTTTTCAGTCCCTCTGGGGCCAACGTCCTGACTTTC
>TRBJ2-1|TRBV2|NA
CASAGTYNEQFF
TGTGCCAGCGCCGGGACTTACAATGAGCAGTTCTTC
>TRBJ1-1|TRBV6-4|NA
CASRGQPNTEAFF
TGTGCCAGCAGAGGACAGCCGAACACTGAAGCTTTCTTT
>TRBJ2-1|TRBV10-3|TRBD2
CAIGSSGGASNEQFF
TGTGCCATCGGATCTAGCGGGGGGGCCTCCAATGAGCAGTTCTTC
>TRBJ1-1|TRBV14|NA
CASSQKRLENTEAFF
TGTGCCAGCAGCCAAAAGAGGCTGGAGAACACTGAAGCTTTCTTT